The clone carrying this TCR beta chain was counted a few times. Its cognate antigen is unknown. The CDR3 consists of 16 residues. V lost 6 bases and J 0 bases, leaving 17 bases between the germline ends. Germline-derived CDR1 and CDR2 are KGHSH and LQKENI. Each TRB amplification used roughly 220-550 ng of genomic DNA from blood. The data derive from a study of T and B cells in COVID-19 patients. Study overall: The recovered patients had mostly mild to moderate COVID-19 with outpatient management. Study-wide results and caveats: At recovery TRB diversity and richness exceeded healthy donors, after highly clonal active COVID-19 repertoires.

TRB rearrangements were amplified by multiplex PCR with BIOMED2 TRB-A/B primers. TCRdb re-analysed the multiplex PCR reads in MiXCR, keeping a single row per CDR3 protein. The sample carries 23,000 or so distinct CDR3 sequences, around 30% recorded once. The rearrangement links TRBV18 to TRBJ1-1; D is unresolved. Sequenced input: blood. This clonotype was obtained from a human donor who had recovered from COVID-19. The CDR3 DNA sequence: TGTGCCAGCTCTCGTGGATGGCTTCAGCTGAACACTGAAGCTTTCTTT. Amino acid sequence: CASSRGWLQLNTEAFF.